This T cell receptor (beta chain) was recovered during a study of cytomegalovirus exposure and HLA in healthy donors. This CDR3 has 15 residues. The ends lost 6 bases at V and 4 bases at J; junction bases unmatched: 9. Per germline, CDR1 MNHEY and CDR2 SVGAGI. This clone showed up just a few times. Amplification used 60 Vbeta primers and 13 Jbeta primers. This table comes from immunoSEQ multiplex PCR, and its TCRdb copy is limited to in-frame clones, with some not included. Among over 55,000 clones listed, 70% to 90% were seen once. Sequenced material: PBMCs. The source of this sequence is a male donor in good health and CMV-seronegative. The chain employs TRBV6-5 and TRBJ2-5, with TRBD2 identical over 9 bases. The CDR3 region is CASSRSGGTGETQYF. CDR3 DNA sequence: TGTGCCAGCAGCCGAAGCGGGGGGACCGGAGAGACCCAGTACTTC.